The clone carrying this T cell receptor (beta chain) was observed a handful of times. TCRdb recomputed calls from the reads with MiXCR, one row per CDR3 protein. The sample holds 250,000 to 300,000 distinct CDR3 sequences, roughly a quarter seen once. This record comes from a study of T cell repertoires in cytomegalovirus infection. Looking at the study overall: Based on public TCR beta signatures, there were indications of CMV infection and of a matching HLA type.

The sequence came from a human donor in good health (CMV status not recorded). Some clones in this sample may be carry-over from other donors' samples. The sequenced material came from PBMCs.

The CDR3 coding sequence is TGTGCCAGCAGTGAAGACAGGGGCTATAATGAAAAACTGTTTTTT. This gives the protein CASSEDRGYNEKLFF. This chain connects TRBV25-1 to TRBJ1-4, with 8 bases identical to TRBD1. The CDR3 has 15 residues. The J segment lost 4 bases and the V segment lost 2 bases, leaving 3 bases of the junction unmatched. Germline V lookup: CDR1 MGHDK, CDR2 SYGVNS.